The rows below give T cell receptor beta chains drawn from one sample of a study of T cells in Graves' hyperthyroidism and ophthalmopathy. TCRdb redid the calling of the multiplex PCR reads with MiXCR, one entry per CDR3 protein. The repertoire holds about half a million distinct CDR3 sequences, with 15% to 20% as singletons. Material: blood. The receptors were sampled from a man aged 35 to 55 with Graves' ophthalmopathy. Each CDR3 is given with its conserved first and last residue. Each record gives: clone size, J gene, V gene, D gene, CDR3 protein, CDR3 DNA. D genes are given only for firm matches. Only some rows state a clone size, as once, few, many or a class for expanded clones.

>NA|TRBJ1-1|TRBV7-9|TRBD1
CASSRTGVRAFF
TGTGCCAGCAGCCGCACAGGGGTGCGGGCTTTCTTT
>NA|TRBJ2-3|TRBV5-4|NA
CASSLFIRGKNTQYF
TGTGCCAGCAGCTTGTTTATTAGGGGGAAGAATACGCAGTATTTT
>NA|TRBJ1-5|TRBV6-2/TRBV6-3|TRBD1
CASSYYRGPLQPQHF
TGTGCCAGCAGTTATTACAGGGGTCCCCTTCAGCCCCAGCATTTT
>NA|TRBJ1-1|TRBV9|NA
CASSPSGVTRTEAFF
TGTGCCAGCAGCCCGAGTGGGGTTACGAGGACTGAAGCTTTCTTT
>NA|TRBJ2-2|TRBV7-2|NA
CASSLYHFRGADYTGELFF
TGTGCCAGCAGCTTATATCATTTTCGGGGAGCGGACTACACCGGGGAGCTGTTTTTT
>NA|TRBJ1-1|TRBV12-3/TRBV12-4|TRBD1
CASTTGGTSEAFF
TGTGCCAGCACCACAGGGGGCACCTCTGAAGCTTTCTTT
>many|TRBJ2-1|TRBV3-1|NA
CASSQSLAGSRSVYNEQFF
TGTGCCAGCAGCCAGAGCTTGGCGGGAAGTCGGTCGGTCTACAATGAGCAGTTCTTC
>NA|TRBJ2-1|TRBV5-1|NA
CASTSPNGEQFF
TGCGCCAGCACATCGCCGAACGGGGAGCAGTTCTTC
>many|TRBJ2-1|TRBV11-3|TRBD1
CASSLGQGWSNEQFF
TGTGCCAGCAGCTTAGGACAGGGGTGGTCCAATGAGCAGTTCTTC
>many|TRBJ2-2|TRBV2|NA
CASSRGLATGELFF
TGTGCCAGCAGCCGAGGGTTGGCCACCGGGGAGCTGTTTTTT
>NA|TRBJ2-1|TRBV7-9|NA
CASRRLDSLHNEQFF
TGTGCCAGCAGACGCCTTGACTCCTTGCACAATGAGCAGTTCTTC
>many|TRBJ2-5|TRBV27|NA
CASRPTGSGGTQYF
TGTGCCAGCAGACCCACAGGGTCCGGAGGGACCCAGTACTTC
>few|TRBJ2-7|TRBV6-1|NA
CASSRTLGNYEQYF
TGTGCCAGCAGTCGTACCCTAGGGAACTACGAGCAGTACTTC